A single sample is the source of the 18 T cell receptor beta chains below, sequenced in a study of beta chain features in type 1 diabetes. Reverse transcribing all isolated RNA meant expressed TCRB transcripts were sequenced. Generated by immunoSEQ multiplex PCR, the TCRdb table keeps only in-frame clones and is missing some. The profile covers roughly 610,000 clones, with 15% appearing a single time and about 0.093% taken by the ten largest. Sequencing was done on a sample of naive CD4+ T cells from blood. Source of these receptors: a man between 18 and 29 years old in good health.

The chain employs TRBV15 and TRBJ2-5; TRBD1 aligns across 10 bases. Germline V gene data show CDR1 as LNHNV and CDR2 as YYDKDF (reference sequence). The V and J ends lost 3 bases and 5 bases, in that order; junction bases with no gene match: 6. This CDR3 has 15 residues. The CDR3 region is CATSRERQGAETQYF. The DNA of the CDR3 is TGTGCCACCAGCAGGGAGAGACAGGGGGCCGAGACCCAGTACTTC.

This clone has more than one count but fewer than ten. The chain carries TRBV7-3 and TRBJ2-3; 9 positions agree with TRBD2. V dropped 8 bases and J dropped 5; count of bases not matched to a gene: 8. The CDR3 has 14 residues. Germline CDR1 is SGHTA and CDR2 is FQGTGA. As DNA, the CDR3 is TGTGCCAGCGGCGGGAGGGCCTTTGGAGATACGCAGTATTTT. It encodes CASGGRAFGDTQYF.

This clone was observed a few times. The V call is TRBV19, the J call TRBJ2-5, with D perhaps TRBD1 (5 bases). The V end was cut by 4 bases, the J end by 2 bases, with 8 bases between. The CDR3 is 13 residues long. Germline loops: CDR1 LNHDA, CDR2 SQIVND (reference sequence). The CDR3 DNA follows: TGTGCCAGTAGTACAGGGTTTCAAGAGACCCAGTACTTC. It encodes CASSTGFQETQYF.

The chain carries TRBV30 and TRBJ2-5; D is ambiguous. This CDR3 is built from 14 residues. Germline V gene lookup returns CDR1 GTSNPN and CDR2 SVGIG (reference sequence). Trimming removed 0 bases from V and 4 bases from J, with 12 bases in between. CDR3 sequence: CAWSVPRRRETQYF. The CDR3 nucleotides read TGTGCCTGGAGTGTCCCCCGCCGTCGAGAGACCCAGTACTTC.

The chain uses TRBV28 and TRBJ2-1, with D maybe TRBD2 (6 bases). CDR1 MDHEN and CDR2 SYDVKM come from the germline V gene. Between the trimmed V and J ends, which lost 7 bases and 6 bases, there was a span of 22 bases. The CDR3 contains 16 residues. In DNA, the CDR3 is TGTGCCAGCATAAAAACCGGGACTTTGGGGGGCAATGAGCAGTTCTTC. Translation gives CASIKTGTLGGNEQFF. Variable domain in full (rest from reference TRBV28 and TRBJ2-1): DVKVTQSSRYLVKRTGEKVFLECVQDMDHENMFWYRQDPGLGLRLIYFSYDVKMKEKGDIPEGYSVSREKKERFSLILESASTNQTSMYLCASIKTGTLGGNEQFFGPGTRLTVL.

This clone was picked up a small number of times. The chain uses TRBV27 and TRBJ2-2, with 10 bases lining up with TRBD2. This CDR3 comprises 15 residues. Trimming removed 8 bases from V and 2 bases from J; junction bases left unmatched: 5. The germline CDR1 and CDR2 sequences are MNHEY and SMNVEV (reference sequence). CDR3 sequence (DNA): TGTGCCAGCGGAAGGACTAGCGGAAACACCGGGGAGCTGTTTTTT. Amino acid sequence: CASGRTSGNTGELFF.

This clone was counted a few times. The chain is built from TRBV7-3 and TRBJ2-1; perhaps TRBD2 as D (6 bases). V lost 1 base to trimming and J lost 2 bases, with 9 bases between them. This CDR3 region has 15 residues. Germline lookup yields CDR1 SGHTA and CDR2 FQGTGA. CDR3 residues: CASSLKAGPYNEQFF. CDR3 sequence (DNA): TGTGCCAGCAGCTTAAAGGCGGGGCCCTACAATGAGCAGTTCTTC.

This rearrangement joins TRBV11-2 to TRBJ2-7; D assignment may be TRBD1 or TRBD2 (6 bases each). The V and J ends lost 3 bases and 6 bases respectively, with 27 bases between them. The CDR3 loop spans 18 amino acids. Germline assignment: CDR1 SGHAT and CDR2 FQNNGV. The CDR3, as DNA: TGTGCCAGCAGCTTCCCCCGAGGGGGGAAGTGGGGCATACGCGAGCAGTACTTC. Protein product: CASSFPRGGKWGIREQYF.

The gene calls are TRBV19 and TRBJ2-7; D is uncertain. The CDR3 sequence is 9 residues long. V was pared by 4 bases and J by 10 bases, with 5 bases between. CDR1 is LNHDA and CDR2 is SQIVND in the germline V gene (reference sequence). The CDR3 bases are TGTGCCAGTAGTAGCAGTCAGTACTTC. The encoded protein is CASSSSQYF.

The CDR3 DNA sequence: TGTGCCTGGACTTGGACAGGTGGGAACACTGAAGCTTTCTTT. Residues: CAWTWTGGNTEAFF. The rearrangement joins TRBV30 to TRBJ1-1; 7 bases map to TRBD1. The CDR3 is 14 amino acids. With V trimmed by 4 bases and J by 1 base, 6 bases remained unmatched. Germline CDR1 reads GTSNPN; CDR2 reads SVGIG (reference sequence).

The gene calls are TRBV12-5 and TRBJ1-2; D possibly corresponds to TRBD1 (6 bases). This CDR3 has 13 residues. From germline, CDR1 is LGHNT and CDR2 FRNRAP. Trimming removed 1 base at V and 5 bases at J, with 8 bases between. CDR3 region: CASGLGTEYGYTF. In nucleotides, the CDR3 is TGTGCTAGTGGTTTGGGGACAGAATATGGCTACACCTTC. The full variable domain, in which reference TRBV12-5 and TRBJ1-2 provide the parts outside the CDR3, is DARVTQTPRHKVTEMGQEVTMRCQPILGHNTVFWYRQTMMQGLELLAYFRNRAPLDDSGMPKDRFSAEMPDATLATLKIQPSEPRDSAVYFCASGLGTEYGYTFGSGTRLTVV.

This clone was detected a few times. The V gene is TRBV25-1, the J gene TRBJ1-1; D is uncertain. The CDR3 is 14 residues long. Germline assignment: CDR1 MGHDK and CDR2 SYGVNS. The V end lost 3 bases, the J end lost 5 bases, and 13 bases lay between the germline ends. CDR3 residues: CASSDSFPRTEAFF. CDR3 bases: TGTGCCAGCAGTGACTCCTTCCCCAGGACTGAAGCTTTCTTT. Full variable domain (missing parts from reference TRBV25-1 and TRBJ1-1): EADIYQTPRYLVIGTGKKITLECSQTMGHDKMYWYQQDPGMELHLIHYSYGVNSTEKGDLSSESTVSRIRTEHFPLTLESARPSHTSQYLCASSDSFPRTEAFFGQGTRLTVV.

V and J are TRBV6-5 and TRBJ2-1, with TRBD2 matching 13 bases. CDR1 MNHEY and CDR2 SVGAGI come from the germline V gene. The ends lost 2 bases at V and 10 bases at J; junction bases unmatched: 8. The CDR3 has 16 residues. Here the CDR3 DNA reads TGTGCCAGCAGTTACGATGGACTAGCGGGAGTGTGGGAGCAGTTCTTC. Encoded protein: CASSYDGLAGVWEQFF.

The rearrangement joins TRBV27 to TRBJ1-2; D is uncertain. CDR1 and CDR2 from the germline V gene are MNHEY and SMNVEV (reference sequence). The CDR3 length is 14 residues. The V end lost 4 bases, the J end lost 0 bases, and 9 bases lay between the germline ends. CDR3 coding DNA: TGTGCCAGCAGTTCTGGACCAGCTAACTATGGCTACACCTTC. Translated, it gives CASSSGPANYGYTF.

The table lists this clone with a few counts. The V gene is TRBV14, the J gene TRBJ2-5; unclear D gene. The DNA end lines up better with TRBJ2-7; the J call may be wrong. Germline loops: CDR1 SGHDN, CDR2 FVKESK. The CDR3 sequence is 13 residues long. The CDR3 protein is CASSRDSPYEQYF. DNA of the CDR3: TGTGCCAGCAGCCGGGATTCTCCCTACGAGCAGTACTTC.

The chain uses TRBV20-1 and TRBJ2-7, with no clear D. Trimming shortened V by 5 bases and J by 1 base, and 6 bases separated the two germline ends. Germline lookup yields CDR1 DFQATT and CDR2 SNEGSKA (reference sequence). The CDR3 is 11 amino acids. CDR3 sequence reads: CSAFKSYEQYF. Here the CDR3 DNA reads TGCAGTGCTTTCAAATCCTACGAGCAGTACTTC.

This chain links TRBV5-8 with TRBJ2-3; D is undetermined. The V end lost 4 bases, the J end lost 0 bases, and 6 bases lay between the germline ends. From germline, CDR1 is SGHTS and CDR2 YDEGEE. This CDR3 comprises 13 residues. In nucleotides, the CDR3 is TGTGCCAGCAGCCAAGTGAGCACAGATACGCAGTATTTT. Amino acids: CASSQVSTDTQYF.

This clone was counted between two and nine times. The rearrangement joins TRBV10-3 to TRBJ2-7; D ambiguous. This CDR3 is built from 12 residues. V lost 3 bases and J lost 2, with 5 bases in between. Germline assignment: CDR1 ENHRY and CDR2 SYGVKD. The CDR3 loop is CAISEITYEQYF. In nucleotides, the CDR3 is TGTGCCATCAGTGAAATCACCTACGAGCAGTACTTC.